The rows below give T cell receptor beta chains drawn from one sample of a study of post-analysis software for immune sequencing data. TCRdb itself ran the PCR reads through MiXCR, one entry per CDR3 protein. The sample consists of 650,000 to 900,000 distinct CDR3 sequences, more than 45% of them appearing once. The sample taken for sequencing was blood. The receptors come from a girl aged 10 to 17 with multiple sclerosis. The CDR3 runs from the conserved cysteine through the conserved F or W. The D gene is left open where the match is weak. Not every row has a clone size; where given, it reads once, few, many or a size class.

d_call: TRBD2; v_call: TRBV5-1; clone_size: few; j_call: TRBJ2-5; cdr3_nt: TGCGCCAGCAGCTTCCCAGCGGGGCAGCAAGAGACCCAGTACTTC; cdr3_aa: CASSFPAGQQETQYF
d_call: TRBD2; v_call: TRBV11-2; clone_size: .; j_call: TRBJ2-1; cdr3_nt: TGTGCCAGCAGCGCATCGGATAGCGGGAGCCCCTACAATGAGCAGTTCTTC; cdr3_aa: CASSASDSGSPYNEQFF
d_call: TRBD2; v_call: TRBV2; clone_size: .; j_call: TRBJ2-6; cdr3_nt: TGTGCCAGCAGTGAGGTAGCGGGGAACTCTGGGGCCAACGTCCTGACTTTC; cdr3_aa: CASSEVAGNSGANVLTF
d_call: .; v_call: TRBV6-5; clone_size: .; j_call: TRBJ2-1; cdr3_nt: TGTGCCAGCAACGGCGGGGAGTACAATGAGCAGTTCTTC; cdr3_aa: CASNGGEYNEQFF
d_call: TRBD1; v_call: TRBV10-3; clone_size: .; j_call: TRBJ2-7; cdr3_nt: TGTGCCATCAGAACCGGGACAGGCCAATACGAGCAGTACTTC; cdr3_aa: CAIRTGTGQYEQYF
d_call: .; v_call: TRBV3-1; clone_size: few; j_call: TRBJ1-2; cdr3_nt: TGTGCCAGCAGCCAAGCCGAGGCCTATGGCTACACCTTC; cdr3_aa: CASSQAEAYGYTF
d_call: .; v_call: TRBV5-1; clone_size: .; j_call: TRBJ1-1; cdr3_nt: TGCGCCAGCAGCTACCCCGGGGCTTGGGACACTGAAGCTTTCTTT; cdr3_aa: CASSYPGAWDTEAFF
d_call: .; v_call: TRBV15; clone_size: .; j_call: TRBJ1-4; cdr3_nt: TGTGCCACCAGCGAGACGGTTGCAACTAATGAAAAACTGTTTTTT; cdr3_aa: CATSETVATNEKLFF
d_call: .; v_call: TRBV6-1; clone_size: .; j_call: TRBJ2-7; cdr3_nt: TGTGCCAGCAGCCAGCCGGGACCAGCGGACGACTCCTACGAGCAGTACTTC; cdr3_aa: CASSQPGPADDSYEQYF
d_call: TRBD1; v_call: TRBV6-6; clone_size: .; j_call: TRBJ1-1; cdr3_nt: TGTGCCTCAAAGGGGGCGGGAGCTTTCTTT; cdr3_aa: CASKGAGAFF
d_call: TRBD2; v_call: TRBV9; clone_size: few; j_call: TRBJ2-7; cdr3_nt: TGTGCCAGCAGCGTAGAGGTGGGAGGGACCTACGAGCAGTACTTC; cdr3_aa: CASSVEVGGTYEQYF
d_call: TRBD1; v_call: TRBV20-1; clone_size: .; j_call: TRBJ2-7; cdr3_nt: TGCAGTGCGATACGGGACAGGGAACCCTACGAGCAGTACTTC; cdr3_aa: CSAIRDREPYEQYF
d_call: .; v_call: TRBV12-3/TRBV12-4; clone_size: few; j_call: TRBJ2-7; cdr3_nt: TGTGCCAGCAGCCTGGCGGGTGCTAGGGCGGACGAGCAGTACTTC; cdr3_aa: CASSLAGARADEQYF
d_call: TRBD2; v_call: TRBV20-1; clone_size: .; j_call: TRBJ2-7; cdr3_nt: TGCAGTGCTGAAACTAGCGACTACGAGCAGTACTTC; cdr3_aa: CSAETSDYEQYF
d_call: .; v_call: TRBV9; clone_size: .; j_call: TRBJ2-1; cdr3_nt: TGTGCCAGCAGCGTAGGCGGCGGATACAGTGAGCAGTTCTTC; cdr3_aa: CASSVGGGYSEQFF
d_call: .; v_call: TRBV28; clone_size: .; j_call: TRBJ1-1; cdr3_nt: TGTGCCAGCAGCTTCGGGAGGGGGGTGAACACTGAAGCTTTCTTT; cdr3_aa: CASSFGRGVNTEAFF
d_call: .; v_call: TRBV25-1; clone_size: once; j_call: TRBJ1-4; cdr3_nt: TGTGCCTCCCGGCTCCAACTTAATGAAAAACTGTTTTTT; cdr3_aa: CASRLQLNEKLFF
d_call: .; v_call: TRBV24-1; clone_size: once; j_call: TRBJ2-5; cdr3_nt: TGTGCGCCCACCAGAACCCGGGGAGAGACCCAGTACTTC; cdr3_aa: CAPTRTRGETQYF
d_call: .; v_call: TRBV20-1; clone_size: .; j_call: TRBJ1-1; cdr3_nt: TGCAGTGCTCCCATTATGGGGCAGGCCATGAACACTGAAGCTTTCTTT; cdr3_aa: CSAPIMGQAMNTEAFF
d_call: TRBD2; v_call: TRBV6-1; clone_size: few; j_call: TRBJ2-6; cdr3_nt: TGTGCCAGCAGTCGCTTGGGGGGGAGCTCTGGGGCCAACGTCCTGACTTTC; cdr3_aa: CASSRLGGSSGANVLTF
d_call: .; v_call: TRBV6-6; clone_size: .; j_call: TRBJ2-7; cdr3_nt: TGTGCCAGCAGTTACTCGGCAACGGACTACCCCTACGAGCAGTACTTC; cdr3_aa: CASSYSATDYPYEQYF
d_call: TRBD2; v_call: TRBV25-1; clone_size: .; j_call: TRBJ2-1; cdr3_nt: TGTGCCAGCAGTGACGCGGTAGCGGGAGGCATGAATTTGGGCGATGAGCAGTTCTTC; cdr3_aa: CASSDAVAGGMNLGDEQFF
d_call: .; v_call: TRBV3-1; clone_size: .; j_call: TRBJ2-1; cdr3_nt: TGTGCCAGCAGCCAAGACTGGGCAACATACGATGAGCAGTTCTTC; cdr3_aa: CASSQDWATYDEQFF
d_call: TRBD2; v_call: TRBV27; clone_size: many; j_call: TRBJ2-7; cdr3_nt: TGTGCCAGCAGGCGCGGGGCTAGCGGGAGCTACGAGCAGTACTTC; cdr3_aa: CASRRGASGSYEQYF
d_call: TRBD2; v_call: TRBV20-1; clone_size: many; j_call: TRBJ2-7; cdr3_nt: TGCAGTGCGAGGGGACTAGCGGAGCCCTACGAGCAGTACTTC; cdr3_aa: CSARGLAEPYEQYF
d_call: TRBD1; v_call: TRBV7-2; clone_size: .; j_call: TRBJ2-7; cdr3_nt: TGTGCCAGCAGCTTTACAGGGGTCTACGGCGAGCAGTACTTC; cdr3_aa: CASSFTGVYGEQYF
d_call: TRBD2; v_call: TRBV5-4; clone_size: .; j_call: TRBJ2-1; cdr3_nt: TGTGCCAGCAGCCCGGGACGAACACTAGCGGGAGCCCCTTTGGGCAATGAGCAGTTCTTC; cdr3_aa: CASSPGRTLAGAPLGNEQFF
d_call: .; v_call: TRBV20-1; clone_size: once; j_call: TRBJ2-7; cdr3_nt: TGCAGTGCTAGAGATCGGGTAGCCTGCGAGCAGTACTTC; cdr3_aa: CSARDRVACEQYF
d_call: .; v_call: TRBV7-2; clone_size: .; j_call: TRBJ1-6; cdr3_nt: TGTGCCAGCAGCCCCCTCGGGGATTCACCCCTCCACTTT; cdr3_aa: CASSPLGDSPLHF
d_call: .; v_call: TRBV4-1; clone_size: .; j_call: TRBJ2-1; cdr3_nt: TGCGCCAGCAGCCAAGGGGAGCGGGAGCAGTTCTTC; cdr3_aa: CASSQGEREQFF
d_call: .; v_call: TRBV2; clone_size: .; j_call: TRBJ2-5; cdr3_nt: TGTGCCAGCAAGGAAGACGGATCTAAGACCCAGTACTTC; cdr3_aa: CASKEDGSKTQYF
d_call: TRBD1; v_call: TRBV5-1; clone_size: .; j_call: TRBJ2-7; cdr3_nt: TGCGCCAGCAGCTGGGGACAGGTGATCAATGAGCAGTACTTC; cdr3_aa: CASSWGQVINEQYF
d_call: .; v_call: TRBV3-1; clone_size: few; j_call: TRBJ2-3; cdr3_nt: TGTGCCAGCAGCCAAGGGGGAGGCGGACCAGATACGCAGTATTTT; cdr3_aa: CASSQGGGGPDTQYF
d_call: TRBD1; v_call: TRBV12-3/TRBV12-4; clone_size: few; j_call: TRBJ1-5; cdr3_nt: TGTGCCAGCAGTTTTCAGGGGGCGAGGAATCAGCCCCAGCATTTT; cdr3_aa: CASSFQGARNQPQHF
d_call: TRBD2; v_call: TRBV29-1; clone_size: few; j_call: TRBJ2-1; cdr3_nt: TGCAGCGTTGAAGATCCCCTAGCGGGAGTCCGGAATGAGCAGTTCTTC; cdr3_aa: CSVEDPLAGVRNEQFF
d_call: TRBD1; v_call: TRBV7-9; clone_size: .; j_call: TRBJ2-1; cdr3_nt: TGTGCCAGCAGCTCGGGACAGGGGGCTGATCGAAATGAGCAGTTCTTC; cdr3_aa: CASSSGQGADRNEQFF
d_call: .; v_call: TRBV27; clone_size: .; j_call: TRBJ2-1; cdr3_nt: TGTGCCAGCAGTTTCTCGGGGACTGAGCAGTTCTTC; cdr3_aa: CASSFSGTEQFF
d_call: TRBD1; v_call: TRBV6-2/TRBV6-3; clone_size: .; j_call: TRBJ1-1; cdr3_nt: TGTGCCAGCAGTCGCCGGGACAGAGTGAACACTGAAGCTTTCTTT; cdr3_aa: CASSRRDRVNTEAFF
d_call: .; v_call: TRBV27; clone_size: few; j_call: TRBJ2-3; cdr3_nt: TGTGCCAGCAGTTTATTCGGTGGAATCCCAGATACGCAGTATTTT; cdr3_aa: CASSLFGGIPDTQYF
d_call: TRBD2; v_call: TRBV12-3/TRBV12-4; clone_size: few; j_call: TRBJ2-5; cdr3_nt: TGTGCCAGCAGCCCCGGGACTAGCTTAACCGAGACCCAGTACTTC; cdr3_aa: CASSPGTSLTETQYF